The present T cell receptor beta chain was sequenced within a study of T cell responses to AZD1222 COVID-19 vaccine. Turning to the study itself: The study pooled second doses at about 4 or about 12 weeks.

Sequencing used immunoSEQ multiplex PCR; TCRdb keeps in-frame clones, though not all of them. The table records 90,000 to 130,000 clones, more than 65% of them present only once. The CDR3 spans 15 residues. The germline gives CDR1 LNHDA, CDR2 SQIVND (reference sequence). The J segment lost 1 base and the V segment lost 4 bases, leaving 4 bases of the junction unmatched. This receptor was taken from an adult in good health. The source material was peripheral blood, sampled on day 0 of AZD1222 vaccination. V usage is TRBV19 and J usage is TRBJ1-5; TRBD1 matches at 7 bases. The CDR3, as DNA: TGTGCCAGTAGTACGACAGGGCCGAGCAATCAGCCCCAGCATTTT. Amino acids: CASSTTGPSNQPQHF.